This T cell receptor beta chain was sequenced during a study of Siglec-9 on CD8 T cells in melanoma. Overall study results and limits: An effector memory CD8+ subset marked by Siglec-9 reportedly appeared to gather in melanoma.

Clones were sequenced by immunoSEQ multiplex PCR, and TCRdb holds only the in-frame ones, with some missing. In the table there are about 36,000 clones, approximately 84% of which are singletons. Trimming removed 6 bases at V and 5 bases at J, with 15 bases between. Per germline, CDR1 SQVTM and CDR2 ANQGSEA. CDR3 length: 13 residues. On this clone itself: Antigen unknown.

The chain carries TRBV29-1 and TRBJ2-3, with D perhaps matching TRBD2 (5 bases). The origin of this receptor is a human donor in good health. The sequenced sample was Siglec-9- CD8+ T cells sorted from blood. CDR3 region: CSVVAGSGDTQYF. The CDR3 bases are TGCAGCGTCGTGGCGGGTTCAGGAGATACGCAGTATTTT.